This T cell receptor (beta chain) was documented in a study of CD8+ T cells in alopecia areata. Study-wide context: Patients remained on tofacitinib for 6 to 18 months and then went 6 months without it.

Germline V gene data show CDR1 as SGHAT and CDR2 as FQDESV (reference sequence). Between the trimmed V and J ends, which lost 9 bases and 3 bases, there was a span of 12 bases. The length of the CDR3 is 12 residues. Specified treatment: oral pan-JAK inhibitor, 5-10 mg twice daily. Study findings and constraints: Only a single nonresponder existed, so baseline CD8+ expansion links stay unclear. Lesional scalp displayed greater clonality than normal scalp, most notably in alopecia totalis/universalis. Whereas mice showed it more clearly, TCR sharing across patients was murkier, possibly because of HLA.

Comments on this clone: What it recognizes is unknown.

Following extraction, RNA underwent reverse transcription to cDNA, which served as the sequencing template. Sequenced by immunoSEQ multiplex PCR; TCRdb stores in-frame clones only, minus some. The sample gives 200,000 to 250,000 clones, just over 65% of which show up once; about 1.2% is in the top ten. This TCR came from a human donor with alopecia areata. The V call is TRBV11-1, the J call TRBJ2-7; the D gene could be TRBD1 or TRBD2 (5 bases each). Sample: CD4+ T cells sorted from blood, taken around week 46, from a patient treated with tofacitinib. The CDR3 DNA sequence: TGTGCCAGTGGGGACGGAAGCTACGAGCAGTACTTC. It is translated as CASGDGSYEQYF.